The 29 T cell receptor beta chains presented below share a single source sample, sequenced in a study of breast tumors, draining lymph nodes, adjacent tissues. TCRdb called the multiplex PCR reads again in MiXCR, with one record for every CDR3 protein. This table has around 50,000 distinct CDR3 sequences, about 21% appearing once. The sequenced material came from breast tumor tissue. The receptors stem from a female donor with breast cancer. Some clones in this sample may be carry-over from other donors' samples.

The V call is TRBV24-1, the J call TRBJ2-1; 9 bases are shared with TRBD2. Germline CDR1 and CDR2: KGHDR and SFDVKD. Trimming cost V 1 base and J 9 bases; bases outside gene matches: 9. The CDR3 spans 16 residues. Written as DNA, the CDR3 is TGTGCCACCAGTGATTTCTCTCGAAGCGGGAGGAGTGAGCAGTTCTTC. Translated, it gives CATSDFSRSGRSEQFF.

This clonotype was seen repeatedly, ten times or more. This chain connects TRBV28 to TRBJ2-5; D may correspond to TRBD1 or TRBD2 (5 bases each). The ends were cut back, 2 bases at V and 4 bases at J, with 14 bases in the middle. This CDR3 contains 15 residues. Germline V CDR1 and CDR2: MDHEN, SYDVKM. The CDR3 reads CASSLGDRDVETQYF. CDR3 DNA sequence: TGTGCCAGCAGTTTAGGGGACCGGGACGTAGAGACCCAGTACTTC.

As to this clonotype: A single base separates this from a much larger clone, so it may be a read error. This sequence joins TRBV4-1 and TRBJ2-2; D remains unclear. The germline CDR1 and CDR2 sequences are MGHRA and YSYEKL. The length of the CDR3 is 14 residues. The CDR3 region is CARSQDEGIGELFF. Written as DNA, the CDR3 is TGCGCCCGCAGCCAAGATGAAGGGATCGGGGAGCTGTTTTTT.

This clonotype occurred many times. The chain recombines TRBV19 with TRBJ2-2; 8 nucleotides agree with TRBD1. V gave up 7 bases and J gave up 1 base; unmatched junction bases: 5. The CDR3 has 15 amino acids. Germline V gene lookup returns CDR1 LNHDA and CDR2 SQIVND (reference sequence). CDR3 nucleotides: TGTGCCAGTACTAAAGGACAGGGGAACACCGGGGAGCTGTTTTTT. Protein: CASTKGQGNTGELFF.

This clonotype was counted ten times or more. The V gene is TRBV7-9, the J gene TRBJ2-2; D perhaps matches TRBD1 (6 bases). With 5 bases removed from V and 2 bases from J, the gap between germline ends came to 9 bases. This CDR3 region has 14 residues. Per the germline V gene, CDR1 is SEHNR and CDR2 is FQNEAQ (reference sequence). The CDR3 coding sequence is TGTGCCAGCAGCCAGGGGCCCAACACCGGGGAGCTGTTTTTT. This sequence encodes CASSQGPNTGELFF.

The chain joins TRBV19 to TRBJ2-2, with TRBD1 matching 7 bases. The V gene's germline CDR1 is LNHDA and CDR2 SQIVND (reference sequence). This CDR3 is 14 amino acids long. The V gene end was trimmed by 6 bases and the J gene end by 4 bases; junction bases not matched to a gene: 5. This chain's CDR3 is CASRTDRATGELFF. Written as DNA, the CDR3 is TGTGCCAGTAGAACCGACAGGGCCACCGGGGAGCTGTTTTTT.

This clonotype was counted many times. The rearrangement joins TRBV5-5 to TRBJ2-6; D is unclear. V was shortened by 1 base and J by 1 base, with 6 bases between the two germline ends. Germline CDR1 SGHKS, CDR2 YYEKEE (reference sequence). The CDR3 length is 15 residues. Here the CDR3 reads CASSLRVSGANVLTF. DNA for the CDR3: TGTGCCAGCAGCTTGAGGGTATCTGGGGCCAACGTCCTGACTTTC.

This clonotype showed up many times. The gene calls are TRBV15 and TRBJ2-1; TRBD2 matches 11 bases. Trimming at V came to 4 bases and at J to 1 base, leaving 3 bases not matched to a gene. The CDR3 sequence is 16 residues long. CDR1 is LNHNV and CDR2 is YYDKDF in the germline V gene (reference sequence). CDR3 sequence reads: CATSTTSGRSYNEQFF. CDR3 in DNA: TGTGCCACCAGCACCACTAGCGGGAGATCCTACAATGAGCAGTTCTTC.

Ten or more counts support this clonotype. The chain recombines TRBV29-1 with TRBJ2-7, with TRBD1 as a possible D gene (5 bases). The CDR3 extends over 11 amino acids. The ends were cut back, 4 bases at V and 2 bases at J, with 6 bases in the middle. Germline V gives CDR1 SQVTM, CDR2 ANQGSEA. CDR3 region: CSVGQPYEQYF. As DNA, the CDR3 is TGCAGCGTTGGACAGCCCTACGAGCAGTACTTC.

This clonotype has a count of ten or more. The chain couples TRBV7-2 to TRBJ2-3; 8 bases map to TRBD1. The V gene's germline CDR1 is SGHTA and CDR2 FQGNSA. The V and J ends lost 6 bases and 2 bases, in that order; junction bases with no gene match: 10. CDR3 size: 16 residues. CDR3 sequence (DNA): TGTGCCAGCAGGGTTGGGCAGGGGGCCTTCACAGATACGCAGTATTTT. The encoded protein is CASRVGQGAFTDTQYF.

For this clonotype: A read error is possible here, since a much larger clone lies one base away. The CDR3 nucleotides read TGTGCCAGCTCAAGCGACAGGAATCGGCCCCAGCATTTT. This codes for CASSSDRNRPQHF. This sequence joins TRBV18 and TRBJ1-5, with D perhaps matching TRBD1 (6 bases). Germline assignment: CDR1 KGHSH and CDR2 LQKENI. CDR3 length: 13 amino acids.

The chain combines TRBV30 with TRBJ2-5, with 9 bases matching TRBD1. Germline V lookup: CDR1 GTSNPN, CDR2 SVGIG (reference sequence). CDR3 length equals 14 residues. V lost 3 bases to trimming and J lost 4 bases; unmatched junction nucleotides: 6. CDR3 bases: TGTGCCTGGAGAAGCACAGGGGGCTTAGAGACCCAGTACTTC. It codes for CAWRSTGGLETQYF.

This clonotype was counted many times. The chain carries TRBV6-4 and TRBJ1-3; 7 bases match TRBD1. V trimming: 2 bases; J trimming: 2 bases; junction bases outside the gene matches: 6. This CDR3 contains 16 residues. Germline V gene data show CDR1 as MRHNA and CDR2 as SNTAGT. The CDR3 is CASSDPRTGPGNTIYF. In DNA form, the CDR3 reads TGTGCCAGCAGTGACCCACGGACAGGACCTGGAAACACCATATATTTT.

In its sample, this clonotype was seen many times. The chain recombines TRBV27 with TRBJ1-2; TRBD1 matches at 9 bases. CDR1 MNHEY and CDR2 SMNVEV come from the germline V gene (reference sequence). This CDR3 contains 14 residues. V trimming: 5 bases; J trimming: 3 bases; junction bases outside the gene matches: 4. The CDR3 sequence is CASSQQGAYYGYTF. CDR3 nucleotides: TGTGCCAGCAGTCAACAGGGGGCTTACTATGGCTACACCTTC.

This clonotype occurred once. One end of the junction does not line up with germline, which may come from a read error. This chain joins TRBV12-3 or TRBV12-4 and TRBJ2-3; no reliable D call. CDR3 length equals 12 residues. CDR3 sequence (DNA): TGTGCCAGCAGTTCCAGCAGAGATACGCAGTATTTT. Translating it yields CASSSSRDTQYF.

The rearrangement uses TRBV14 and TRBJ1-5; 8 bases match TRBD1. The CDR3 is 17 residues long. Germline lookup yields CDR1 SGHDN and CDR2 FVKESK. V shed 2 bases, J shed 3 bases, and the junction held 9 bases outside the gene matches. CDR3 sequence reads: CASSQQSGQETNQPQHF. CDR3 in DNA: TGTGCCAGCAGCCAACAGTCGGGACAGGAGACCAATCAGCCCCAGCATTTT.

This clonotype was found many times. V usage is TRBV5-1 and J usage is TRBJ2-1; 11 bases match TRBD2. The CDR3 runs to 16 residues. Trimming cost V 2 bases and J 5 bases; bases outside gene matches: 6. Looked up from germline, CDR1 is SGHRS and CDR2 is YFSETQ. CDR3 DNA: TGCGCCAGCAGCTTTACTAGCGGGAGCATTAACAATGAGCAGTTCTTC. The encoded protein is CASSFTSGSINNEQFF.

The sample holds many counts of this clonotype. The J gene is TRBJ1-6, the V gene TRBV5-1, with 8 positions matching TRBD1. Losses at the gene ends were 2 bases for V and 9 bases for J; bases not matched to a gene: 4. Germline CDR1 and CDR2: SGHRS and YFSETQ. CDR3 length: 14 amino acids. The CDR3 DNA reads TGCGCCAGCAGCTTCGGACAGGGAGGTTCACCCCTCCACTTT. Translating gives CASSFGQGGSPLHF.

The chain couples TRBV18 to TRBJ2-1; D is unresolved. This CDR3 has 14 amino acids. Germline V gene sequence: CDR1 KGHSH, CDR2 LQKENI. Trimming left V 4 bases short and J 8 bases short, with 15 bases between. Here the CDR3 reads CASSLIGVQDEQFF. The CDR3 coding sequence is TGTGCCAGCTCACTGATTGGTGTCCAGGATGAGCAGTTCTTC. Variable domain in full (rest from reference TRBV18 and TRBJ2-1): NAGVMQNPRHLVRRRGQEARLRCSPMKGHSHVYWYRQLPEEGLKFMVYLQKENIIDESGMPKERFSAEFPKEGPSILRIQQVVRGDSAAYFCASSLIGVQDEQFFGPGTRLTVL.

At least ten counts were recorded for this clonotype. The rearrangement joins TRBV12-3 or TRBV12-4 to TRBJ1-6; no clear D gene. V lost 1 base and J 5 bases, leaving 6 bases between the germline ends. The CDR3 is made up of 14 amino acids. This chain's CDR3 is CASSLEGHNSPLHF. CDR3 nucleotide sequence: TGTGCCAGCAGTTTAGAGGGCCATAATTCACCCCTCCACTTT.

This clonotype came up a few times. One base away lies a much larger clone, so this may be a sequencing read error. This chain links TRBV19 with TRBJ1-2, with a tentative D call TRBD1 (5 bases). This CDR3 has 14 residues. Trimming took off 4 bases at V and 5 bases at J, with 14 bases between the two ends. The germline V gene has CDR1 LNHDA and CDR2 SQIVND (reference sequence). This chain's CDR3 is CASSTRGSVYGYTF. In DNA form, the CDR3 reads TGTGCCAGTAGTACCCGGGGCAGCGTTTATGGCTACACCTTC.

This clonotype was seen repeatedly, ten times or more. The gene calls are TRBV5-6 and TRBJ1-2, with D maybe TRBD1 (6 bases). Germline loops: CDR1 SGHDT, CDR2 YYEEEE. This CDR3 region has 15 residues. Trimming cost V 1 base and J 4 bases, with 14 bases left between them. CDR3 protein: CASSLRTKGGYGYTF. The CDR3 nucleotides read TGTGCCAGCAGCTTGCGTACTAAGGGGGGCTATGGCTACACCTTC.

In this sample, this clonotype turned up a few times. J is TRBJ2-5 and V is TRBV5-1; 7 nucleotides line up with TRBD1. CDR1 and CDR2 (germline): SGHRS, YFSETQ. V lost 3 bases to trimming and J lost 1 base; unmatched junction nucleotides: 9. The CDR3 has 16 amino acids. The CDR3 protein is CASSWGTVGPQETQYF. As DNA, the CDR3 is TGCGCCAGCAGCTGGGGGACAGTAGGGCCCCAAGAGACCCAGTACTTC.

The table lists this clonotype with many counts. This sequence joins TRBV19 and TRBJ1-2; perhaps TRBD1 as D (5 bases). With 6 bases removed from V and 0 bases from J, the gap between germline ends came to 14 bases. The CDR3 consists of 15 residues. CDR1 is LNHDA, CDR2 SQIVND, per germline (reference sequence). CDR3 nucleotide sequence: TGTGCCAGTAGGAAGATGACAGATACTAACTATGGCTACACCTTC. It is translated as CASRKMTDTNYGYTF. The full variable domain, its missing parts supplied by reference TRBV19 and TRBJ1-2, is DGGITQSPKYLFRKEGQNVTLSCEQNLNHDAMYWYRQDPGQGLRLIYYSQIVNDFQKGDIAEGYSVSREKKESFPLTVTSAQKNPTAFYLCASRKMTDTNYGYTFGSGTRLTVV.

This clonotype was seen at least ten times. The chain couples TRBV12-3 or TRBV12-4 to TRBJ1-2; D might be TRBD1 (6 bases). The CDR3 is made up of 13 amino acids. V was shortened by 5 bases and J by 2 bases, with 9 bases between the two germline ends. Here the CDR3 reads CASSPTGNYGYTF. Here the CDR3 DNA reads TGTGCCAGCAGTCCAACAGGGAACTATGGCTACACCTTC.

In regard to this clonotype: A much larger clonotype is one base distant, so this may be a read error. The CDR3 does not close with the conserved phenylalanine or tryptophan, likely indicating a read error. V usage is TRBV28 and J usage is TRBJ1-6, with unresolved D. Between the trimmed V and J ends, which lost 3 bases and 7 bases, there was a span of 10 bases. The CDR3 has 14 residues. Germline V gene lookup returns CDR1 MDHEN and CDR2 SYDVKM. CDR3 amino acids: CASSFLALNSPLHC. The CDR3 DNA reads as TGTGCCAGCAGTTTCTTAGCCCTAAATTCACCCCTCCACTGT.

At least ten counts were recorded for this clonotype. A much larger clone lies a single base off, so this may be a read error. The gene calls are TRBV7-2 and TRBJ2-3; D unclear. The CDR3 is 11 residues long. V lost 3 bases and J lost 2, with 0 bases in between. The germline CDR1 and CDR2 sequences are SGHTA and FQGNSA. CDR3 sequence: CASSFTDTQYF. In DNA, the CDR3 is TGTGCCAGCAGCTTCACAGATACGCAGTATTTT.

This clonotype was detected many times. The CDR3 region is CSARPGPSGNTIYF. CDR3 sequence (DNA): TGCAGTGCTAGGCCCGGGCCCTCTGGAAACACCATATATTTT. V usage is TRBV20-1 and J usage is TRBJ1-3, with D uncertain. Germline loops: CDR1 DFQATT, CDR2 SNEGSKA (reference sequence). The CDR3 totals 14 residues. V lost 3 bases and J lost 0, with 9 bases in between.

There are many counts of this clonotype. This chain uses TRBV20-1 with TRBJ2-3, with D unresolved. V was cut by 1 base and J by 0 bases, with 14 bases left in between. Per the germline V gene, CDR1 is DFQATT and CDR2 is SNEGSKA (reference sequence). The CDR3 has 16 amino acids. CDR3 sequence (DNA): TGCAGTGCTAGAGTGGTGGCACCACAAAGCACAGATACGCAGTATTTT. As protein: CSARVVAPQSTDTQYF.